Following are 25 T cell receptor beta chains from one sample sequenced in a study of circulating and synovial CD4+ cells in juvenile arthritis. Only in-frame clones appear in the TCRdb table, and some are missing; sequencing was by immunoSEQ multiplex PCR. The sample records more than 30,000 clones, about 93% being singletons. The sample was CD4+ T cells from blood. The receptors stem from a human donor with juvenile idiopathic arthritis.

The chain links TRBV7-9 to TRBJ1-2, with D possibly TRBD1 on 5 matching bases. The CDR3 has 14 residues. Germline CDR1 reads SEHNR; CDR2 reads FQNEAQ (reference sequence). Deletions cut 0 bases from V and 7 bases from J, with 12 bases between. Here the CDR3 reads CASSLAQQARGYTF. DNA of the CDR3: TGTGCCAGCAGCTTAGCGCAACAGGCTCGTGGCTACACCTTC.

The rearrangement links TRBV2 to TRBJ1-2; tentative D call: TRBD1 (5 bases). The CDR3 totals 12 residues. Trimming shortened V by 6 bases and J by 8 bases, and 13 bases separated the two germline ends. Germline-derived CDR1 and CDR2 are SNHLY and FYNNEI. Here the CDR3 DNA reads TGTGCCAGCAGCCCTCAGGGACTGGGCTACACCTTC. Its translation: CASSPQGLGYTF. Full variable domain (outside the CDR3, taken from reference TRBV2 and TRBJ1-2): EPEVTQTPSHQVTQMGQEVILRCVPISNHLYFYWYRQILGQKVEFLVSFYNNEISEKSEIFDDQFSVERPDGSNFTLKIRSTKLEDSAMYFCASSPQGLGYTFGSGTRLTVV.

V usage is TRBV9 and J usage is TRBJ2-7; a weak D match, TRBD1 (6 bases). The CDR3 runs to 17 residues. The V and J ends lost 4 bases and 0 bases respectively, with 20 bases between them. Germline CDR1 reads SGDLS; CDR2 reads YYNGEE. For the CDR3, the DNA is TGTGCCAGCAGCCCCGGTCACCCCGGGACACTCTCCTACGAGCAGTACTTC. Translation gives CASSPGHPGTLSYEQYF.

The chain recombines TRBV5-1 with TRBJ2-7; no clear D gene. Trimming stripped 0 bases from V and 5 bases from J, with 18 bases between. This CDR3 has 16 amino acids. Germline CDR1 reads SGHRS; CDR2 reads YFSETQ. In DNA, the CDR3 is TGCGCCAGCAGCTTGGGATACCGGGTTCGAGAGGACGAGCAGTACTTC. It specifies CASSLGYRVREDEQYF.

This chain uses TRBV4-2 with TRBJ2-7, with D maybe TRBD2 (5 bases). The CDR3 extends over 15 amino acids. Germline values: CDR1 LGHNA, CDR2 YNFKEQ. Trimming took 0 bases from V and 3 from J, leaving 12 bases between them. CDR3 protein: CASSQEYEGVYEQYF. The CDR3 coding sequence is TGTGCCAGCAGCCAAGAATACGAGGGAGTCTACGAGCAGTACTTC.

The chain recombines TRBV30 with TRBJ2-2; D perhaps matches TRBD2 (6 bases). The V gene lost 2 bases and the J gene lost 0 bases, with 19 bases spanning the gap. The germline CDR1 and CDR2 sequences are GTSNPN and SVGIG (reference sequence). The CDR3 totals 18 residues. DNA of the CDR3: TGTGCCTGGAGTACGAGCGGGTCAGTAGTAGCGAACACCGGGGAGCTGTTTTTT. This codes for CAWSTSGSVVANTGELFF.

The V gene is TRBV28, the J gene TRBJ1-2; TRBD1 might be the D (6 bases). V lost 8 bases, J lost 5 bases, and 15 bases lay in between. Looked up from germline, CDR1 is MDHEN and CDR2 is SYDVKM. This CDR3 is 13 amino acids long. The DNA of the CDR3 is TGTGCCAGCGGAGGGGGGGGAAGGTATGGCTACACCTTC. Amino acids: CASGGGGRYGYTF.

CDR3 in DNA: TGCGCCAGCAGCGGCTCGGGAGAGACCCAGTACTTC. It translates to CASSGSGETQYF. This rearrangement joins TRBV10-2 to TRBJ2-5; D is ambiguous. V shed 6 bases and J shed 4 bases, with 9 bases lying between them. CDR3 length: 12 residues. CDR1 WSHSY and CDR2 SAAADI come from the germline V gene.

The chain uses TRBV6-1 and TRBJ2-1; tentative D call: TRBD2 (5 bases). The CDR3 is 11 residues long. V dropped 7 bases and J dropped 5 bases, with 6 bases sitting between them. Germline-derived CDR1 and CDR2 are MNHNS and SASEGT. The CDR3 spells CASTGNNEQFF. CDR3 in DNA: TGTGCCAGCACCGGGAACAATGAGCAGTTCTTC.

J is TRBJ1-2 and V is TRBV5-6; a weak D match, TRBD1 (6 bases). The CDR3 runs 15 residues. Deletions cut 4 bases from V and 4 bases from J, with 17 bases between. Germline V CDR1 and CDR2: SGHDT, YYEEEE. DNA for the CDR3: TGTGCCAGCAGCGCAGTGAATACAGGGAGCTATGGCTACACCTTC. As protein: CASSAVNTGSYGYTF.

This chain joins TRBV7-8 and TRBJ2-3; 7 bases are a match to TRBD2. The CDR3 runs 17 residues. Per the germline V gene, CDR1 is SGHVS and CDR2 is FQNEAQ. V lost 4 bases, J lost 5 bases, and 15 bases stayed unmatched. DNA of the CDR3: TGTGCCAGCAGCTACGGTCGGTGGGGGAGGGCGGGAGATACGCAGTATTTT. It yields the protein CASSYGRWGRAGDTQYF.

The CDR3 nucleotides read TGTGCCAGCAGCATTAAGGGGACTGAAGCTTTCTTT. Translation gives CASSIKGTEAFF. This chain links TRBV5-4 with TRBJ1-1; maybe TRBD1 (5 bases). The CDR3 spans 12 residues. Trimming stripped 4 bases from V and 5 bases from J, with 9 bases between. CDR1 is SGHNT, CDR2 YYREEE, per germline (reference sequence).

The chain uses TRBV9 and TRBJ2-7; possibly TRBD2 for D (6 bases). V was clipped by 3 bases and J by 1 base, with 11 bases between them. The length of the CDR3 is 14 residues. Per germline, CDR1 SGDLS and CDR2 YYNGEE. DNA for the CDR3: TGTGCCAGCAGCGCAATCCGGGAGTCCTACGAGCAGTACTTC. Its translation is CASSAIRESYEQYF.

This CDR3 reads CASSVETGALNEQFF. The CDR3 DNA reads TGTGCCAGCAGCGTAGAAACGGGAGCCCTGAATGAGCAGTTCTTC. The J gene is TRBJ2-1, the V gene TRBV9; D is possibly TRBD2 (6 bases). Per germline, CDR1 SGDLS and CDR2 YYNGEE. Trimming removed 0 bases from V and 7 bases from J, with 14 bases in between. This CDR3 is built from 15 residues. The variable domain in full, with the rest retrieved from reference TRBV9 and TRBJ2-1, is DSGVTQTPKHLITATGQRVTLRCSPRSGDLSVYWYQQSLDQGLQFLIQYYNGEERAKGNILERFSAQQFPDLHSELNLSSLELGDSALYFCASSVETGALNEQFFGPGTRLTVL.

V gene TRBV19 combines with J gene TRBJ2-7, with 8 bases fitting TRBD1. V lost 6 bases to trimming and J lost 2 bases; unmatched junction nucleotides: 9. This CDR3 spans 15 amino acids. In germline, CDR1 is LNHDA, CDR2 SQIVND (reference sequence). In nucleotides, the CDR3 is TGTGCCAGTAGCAGAACTAGACAGGGGCCCTACGAGCAGTACTTC. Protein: CASSRTRQGPYEQYF.

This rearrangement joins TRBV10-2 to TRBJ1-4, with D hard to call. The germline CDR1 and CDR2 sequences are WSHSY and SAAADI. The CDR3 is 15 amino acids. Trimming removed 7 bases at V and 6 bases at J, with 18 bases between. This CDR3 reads CASTPGHNLYEKLFF. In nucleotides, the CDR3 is TGCGCCAGCACCCCTGGGCACAACCTCTATGAAAAACTGTTTTTT.

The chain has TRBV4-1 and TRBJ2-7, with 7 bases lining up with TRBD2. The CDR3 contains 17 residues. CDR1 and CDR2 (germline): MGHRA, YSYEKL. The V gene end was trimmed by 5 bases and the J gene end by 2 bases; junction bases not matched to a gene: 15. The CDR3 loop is CASSLRERGGVAYEQYF. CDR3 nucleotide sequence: TGCGCCAGCAGCTTGCGGGAGAGGGGAGGAGTCGCCTACGAGCAGTACTTC.

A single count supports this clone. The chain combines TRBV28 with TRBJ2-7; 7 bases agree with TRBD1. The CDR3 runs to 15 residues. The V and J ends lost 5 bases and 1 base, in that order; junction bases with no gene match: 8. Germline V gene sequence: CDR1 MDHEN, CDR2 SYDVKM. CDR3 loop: CASSPTGTASYEQYF. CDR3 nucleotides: TGTGCCAGCAGTCCCACCGGGACAGCTTCCTACGAGCAGTACTTC.

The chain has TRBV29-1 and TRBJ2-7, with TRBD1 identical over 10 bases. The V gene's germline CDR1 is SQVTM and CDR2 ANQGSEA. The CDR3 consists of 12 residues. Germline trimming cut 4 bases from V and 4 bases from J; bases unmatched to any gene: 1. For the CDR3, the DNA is TGCAGCGTTGGGGGACAGGGGTACGAGCAGTACTTC. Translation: CSVGGQGYEQYF.

CDR3 loop: CAWSGGPFTGELFF. CDR3 DNA sequence: TGTGCCTGGAGTGGGGGCCCTTTTACCGGGGAGCTGTTTTTT. The chain couples TRBV30 to TRBJ2-2, with a weak D call TRBD1 (5 bases). In germline, CDR1 is GTSNPN, CDR2 SVGIG (reference sequence). The V end was cut by 1 base, the J end by 5 bases, with 11 bases between. This CDR3 has 14 residues.

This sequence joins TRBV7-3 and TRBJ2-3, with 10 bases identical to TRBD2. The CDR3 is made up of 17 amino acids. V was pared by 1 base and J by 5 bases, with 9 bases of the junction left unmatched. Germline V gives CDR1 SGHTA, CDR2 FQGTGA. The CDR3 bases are TGTGCCAGCAGCTTAAAACGAGTAGCGGGAGGAATAGATACGCAGTATTTT. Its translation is CASSLKRVAGGIDTQYF.

CDR3 sequence (DNA): TGTGCCAGCACCCCAACAGGGATCAACACTGAAGCTTTCTTT. Translation: CASTPTGINTEAFF. The chain has TRBV9 and TRBJ1-1, with D possibly TRBD1 on 6 matching bases. The V gene lost 6 bases and the J gene lost 2 bases, with 14 bases spanning the gap. The CDR3 covers 14 residues. Per the germline V gene, CDR1 is SGDLS and CDR2 is YYNGEE.

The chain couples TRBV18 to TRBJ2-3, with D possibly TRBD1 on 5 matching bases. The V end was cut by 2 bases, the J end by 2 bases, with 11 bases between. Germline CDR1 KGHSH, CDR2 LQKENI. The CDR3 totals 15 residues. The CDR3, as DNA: TGTGCCAGCTCACCAAATAGACAGCACACAGATACGCAGTATTTT. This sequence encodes CASSPNRQHTDTQYF.

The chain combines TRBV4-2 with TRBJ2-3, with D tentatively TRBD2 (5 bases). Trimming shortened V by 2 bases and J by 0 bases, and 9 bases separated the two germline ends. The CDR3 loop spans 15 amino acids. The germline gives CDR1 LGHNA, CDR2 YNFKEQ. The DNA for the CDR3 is TGTGCCAGCAGCCAATATCGCGGGAGCACAGATACGCAGTATTTT. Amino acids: CASSQYRGSTDTQYF.

DNA for the CDR3: TGTGCCAGCAGTTCATGGGGGACAGGCTATGGCTACACCTTC. Protein sequence: CASSSWGTGYGYTF. The J gene is TRBJ1-2, the V gene TRBV6-5; TRBD1 aligns across 8 bases. Trimming at V came to 4 bases and at J to 4 bases, leaving 5 bases not matched to a gene. There are 14 residues in the CDR3. Germline CDR1 MNHEY, CDR2 SVGAGI.